This T cell receptor beta chain was identified during a study of human T cells and chemical hapten exposure. Study at large: Patch tests applied 0.01% DPC to the upper back, read at 6 days.

This CDR3 has 17 amino acids. Looked up from germline, CDR1 is SNHLY and CDR2 is FYNNEI. The junction had 14 bases not matched to a gene; V was cut back by 4 bases and J by 8 bases. Time point described: patch test 1, 2 weeks after DPC sensitization. Noted treatment: therapeutic diphenylcyclopropenone sensitization with weekly scalp DPC. During construction of the library, unique molecular identifiers were attached to individual cDNA molecules for quantitative, reproducible TCR counting. TCRdb called the RACE reads again in MiXCR, with one record for every CDR3 protein. The table records 75,000 to 95,000 distinct CDR3 sequences, 12% of them present only once. At least ten counts were recorded for this clonotype.

The V call is TRBV2, the J call TRBJ2-1; 10 bases line up with TRBD2. This receptor was identified in a woman aged 55-69 years with alopecia areata. Some clones in this sample may be carry-over from other donors' samples. The specimen comprised whole blood, sampled in connection with sensitization to the hapten diphenylcyclopropenone (DPC). CDR3 DNA: TGTGCCAGCAGTGTGGTAGCGGGGGGCCGCCTGGGCCATGAGCAGTTCTTC. This translates into CASSVVAGGRLGHEQFF. Complete variable domain (other parts from reference TRBV2 and TRBJ2-1): EPEVTQTPSHQVTQMGQEVILRCVPISNHLYFYWYRQILGQKVEFLVSFYNNEISEKSEIFDDQFSVERPDGSNFTLKIRSTKLEDSAMYFCASSVVAGGRLGHEQFFGPGTRLTVL.